These 2 T cell receptor beta chains share one sample of origin, sequenced in a study of spatial heterogeneity in lung cancer. MiXCR was run by TCRdb on the 5' RACE reads, yielding one entry per CDR3 protein. This sample has 80,000 to 95,000 distinct CDR3 sequences, with roughly 10% found just once. Time point reported: sample taken at primary tumor resection. Whole RNA, which was extracted from tumor, nontumor lung tissue or frozen PBMC, was sequenced without any cell sorting. The specimen comprised PBMCs, sampled at surgery. Receptor source: a male donor with early-stage non-small cell lung cancer.

This clonotype was counted a few times. The chain couples TRBV4-2 to TRBJ2-2; TRBD1 matches 12 bases. Germline CDR1 reads LGHNA; CDR2 reads YNFKEQ. V trimming: 0 bases; J trimming: 5 bases; junction bases outside the gene matches: 7. This CDR3 is 18 amino acids long. The CDR3 loop reads CASSQDWGQGALTGELFF. The CDR3 DNA is TGTGCCAGCAGCCAAGATTGGGGACAGGGGGCCCTAACCGGGGAGCTGTTTTTT.

V usage is TRBV5-1 and J usage is TRBJ2-3, with 11 bases lining up with TRBD2. With V trimmed by 4 bases and J by 0 bases, 4 bases remained unmatched. This CDR3 region has 16 residues. Germline V gene data show CDR1 as SGHRS and CDR2 as YFSETQ. For the CDR3, the DNA is TGCGCCAGCAGCGGGGGGACTAGCGGTAGCACAGATACGCAGTATTTT. The encoded protein is CASSGGTSGSTDTQYF.